Listed below are T cell receptor beta chains from one sample, sequenced in a study of T cell responses to AZD1222 COVID-19 vaccine. Measured with immunoSEQ multiplex PCR; TCRdb has only the in-frame clones, and not every one. This sample yields about 120,000 clones, of which about 92% are seen a single time; 1.1% belongs to the top ten. The sample in question was peripheral blood, obtained on day 0 of AZD1222 vaccination. The origin of the receptors is an adult in good health. Each CDR3 is given with its conserved first and last residue. The D gene is left open where the match is weak. Where a row states a size, it is once, few, many or the class of an expanded clone; other rows omit it.

j_call v_call d_call clone_size cdr3_nt cdr3_aa
TRBJ2-5 TRBV5-1 TRBD2 - TGCGCCAGCAGCTTGGCCGGCGGGAGGGCCCCGGTGACCCAGTACTTC CASSLAGGRAPVTQYF
TRBJ2-6 TRBV6-5 - - TGTGCCAGCAGCCAGGGGTCTGGGGCCAACGTCCTGACTTTC CASSQGSGANVLTF
TRBJ2-7 TRBV28 - once TGTGCCAGCAACCCAGGACAGACGAATTACGAGCAGTACTTC CASNPGQTNYEQYF
TRBJ1-6 TRBV4-1 - - TGCGCCAGCAGCCAAGTTGAAACAGGCCCCCTCCACTTT CASSQVETGPLHF
TRBJ1-5 TRBV9 - - TGTGCCAGCAGCCGCGGCGGGGGCAATCAGCCCCAGCATTTT CASSRGGGNQPQHF
TRBJ2-1 TRBV7-9 - - TGTGCCAGCAGCTTAGCTAGGCGACCGGCGGTCAATGAGCAGTTCTTC CASSLARRPAVNEQFF
TRBJ1-4 TRBV9 - - TGTGCCAGCAGCGGTTTAAGTGAAAAACTGTTTTTT CASSGLSEKLFF
TRBJ2-2 TRBV19 - - TGTGCCAGTAGTATGGGGAACCGGTACACCGGGGAGCTGTTTTTT CASSMGNRYTGELFF
TRBJ1-3 TRBV7-3 - - TGTGCCAGCAGCTTATCTTATGGAAACACCATATATTTT CASSLSYGNTIYF
TRBJ2-1 TRBV6-6 TRBD1 - TGTGCCAGCAGCCCAACCGGGACAGGGAACAATGAGCAGTTCTTC CASSPTGTGNNEQFF